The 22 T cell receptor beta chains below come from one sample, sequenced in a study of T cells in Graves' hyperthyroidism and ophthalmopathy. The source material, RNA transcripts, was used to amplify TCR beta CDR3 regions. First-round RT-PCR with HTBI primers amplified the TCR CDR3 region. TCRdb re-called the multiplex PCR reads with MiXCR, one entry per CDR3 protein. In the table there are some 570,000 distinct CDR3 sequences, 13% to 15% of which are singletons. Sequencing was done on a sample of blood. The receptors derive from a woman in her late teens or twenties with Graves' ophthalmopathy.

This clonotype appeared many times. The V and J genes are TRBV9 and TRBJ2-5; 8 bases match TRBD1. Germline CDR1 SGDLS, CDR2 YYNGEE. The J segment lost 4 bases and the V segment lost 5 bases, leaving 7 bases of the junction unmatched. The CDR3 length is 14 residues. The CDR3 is CASSGGTGGETQYF. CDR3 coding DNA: TGTGCCAGCAGTGGGGGGACAGGTGGAGAGACCCAGTACTTC.

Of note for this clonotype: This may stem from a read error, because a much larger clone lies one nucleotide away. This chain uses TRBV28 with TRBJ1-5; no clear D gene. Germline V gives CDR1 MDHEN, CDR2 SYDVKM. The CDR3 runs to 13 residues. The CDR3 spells CTSDLRVYQPQHF. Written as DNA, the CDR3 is TGTACCAGCGATTTGAGGGTCTATCAGCCCCAGCATTTT.

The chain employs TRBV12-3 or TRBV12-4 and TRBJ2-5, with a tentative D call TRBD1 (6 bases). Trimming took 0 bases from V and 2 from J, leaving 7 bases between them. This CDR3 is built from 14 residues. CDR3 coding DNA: TGTGCCAGCAGTTTAGCGACAGGACAAGAGACCCAGTACTTC. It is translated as CASSLATGQETQYF.

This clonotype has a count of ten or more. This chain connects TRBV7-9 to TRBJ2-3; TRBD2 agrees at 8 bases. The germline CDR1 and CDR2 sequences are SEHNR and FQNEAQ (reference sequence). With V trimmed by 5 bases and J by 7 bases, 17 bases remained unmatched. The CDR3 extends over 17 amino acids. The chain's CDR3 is CASSPSGGALGSHTQYF. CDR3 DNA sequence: TGTGCCAGCAGCCCCTCCGGGGGGGCCCTCGGTTCGCATACGCAGTATTTT.

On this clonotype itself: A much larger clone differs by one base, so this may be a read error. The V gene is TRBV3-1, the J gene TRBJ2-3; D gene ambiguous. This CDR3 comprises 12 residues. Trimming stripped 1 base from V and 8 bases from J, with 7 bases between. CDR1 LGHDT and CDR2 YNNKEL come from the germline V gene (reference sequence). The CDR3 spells CASSQGAGTQYF. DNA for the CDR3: TGTGCCAGCAGCCAAGGGGCAGGTACGCAGTATTTT.

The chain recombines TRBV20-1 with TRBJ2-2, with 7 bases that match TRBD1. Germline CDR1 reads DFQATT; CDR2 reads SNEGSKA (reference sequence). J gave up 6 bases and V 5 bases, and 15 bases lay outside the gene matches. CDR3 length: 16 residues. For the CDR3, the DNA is TGCAGTGCTTGGTTCCGGGACAGCCTTTTTGCCGGGGAGCTGTTTTTT. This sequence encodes CSAWFRDSLFAGELFF.

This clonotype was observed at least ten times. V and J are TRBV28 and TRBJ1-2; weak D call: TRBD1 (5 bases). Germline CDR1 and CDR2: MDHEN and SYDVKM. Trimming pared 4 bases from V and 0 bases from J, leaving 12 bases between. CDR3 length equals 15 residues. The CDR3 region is CASSSAGGANYGYTF. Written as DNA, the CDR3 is TGTGCCAGCAGTTCGGCGGGAGGGGCTAACTATGGCTACACCTTC.

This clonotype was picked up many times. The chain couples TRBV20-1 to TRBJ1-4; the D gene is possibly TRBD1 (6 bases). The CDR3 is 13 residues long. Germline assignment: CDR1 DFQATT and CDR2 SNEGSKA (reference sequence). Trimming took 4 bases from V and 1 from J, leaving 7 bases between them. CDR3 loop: CSANRETNEKLFF. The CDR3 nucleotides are TGCAGTGCTAACAGGGAAACTAATGAAAAACTGTTTTTT.

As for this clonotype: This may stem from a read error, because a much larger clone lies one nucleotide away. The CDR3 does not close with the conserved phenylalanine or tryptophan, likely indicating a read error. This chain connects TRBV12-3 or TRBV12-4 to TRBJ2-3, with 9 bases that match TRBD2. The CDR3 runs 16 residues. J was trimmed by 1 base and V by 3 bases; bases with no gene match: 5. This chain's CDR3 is CASSFWGLAGTDTQYS. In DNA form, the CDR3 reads TGTGCCAGCAGTTTTTGGGGACTAGCAGGCACAGATACGCAGTATTCT.

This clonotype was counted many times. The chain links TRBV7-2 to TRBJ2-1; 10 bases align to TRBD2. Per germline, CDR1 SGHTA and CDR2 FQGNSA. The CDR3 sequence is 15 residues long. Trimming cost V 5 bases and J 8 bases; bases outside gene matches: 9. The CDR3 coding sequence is TGTGCCAGCAGCATACCGGGACTAGCGTTCCATGAGCAGTTCTTC. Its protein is CASSIPGLAFHEQFF.

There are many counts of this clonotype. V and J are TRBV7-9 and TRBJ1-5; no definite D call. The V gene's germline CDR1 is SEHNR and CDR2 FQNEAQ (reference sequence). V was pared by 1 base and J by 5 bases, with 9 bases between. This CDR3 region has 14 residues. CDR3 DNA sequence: TGTGCCAGCAGCTTAGATAACGGATATCAGCCCCAGCATTTT. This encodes CASSLDNGYQPQHF.

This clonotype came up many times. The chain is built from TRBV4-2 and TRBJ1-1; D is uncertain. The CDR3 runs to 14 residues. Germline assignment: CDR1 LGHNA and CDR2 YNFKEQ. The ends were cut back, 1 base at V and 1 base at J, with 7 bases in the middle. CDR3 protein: CASSQVTGNTEAFF. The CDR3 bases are TGTGCCAGCAGCCAAGTTACCGGGAACACTGAAGCTTTCTTT.

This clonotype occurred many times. DNA of the CDR3: TGTGCCAGCAGCTTACGGCTAGCGGGAAGGGAGACCCAGTACTTC. Amino acid sequence: CASSLRLAGRETQYF. This chain links TRBV7-3 with TRBJ2-5; TRBD2 agrees at 9 bases. With 2 bases clipped from V and 5 bases from J, the junction kept 6 bases outside the gene matches. The CDR3 is 15 residues long. Germline V gene lookup returns CDR1 SGHTA and CDR2 FQGTGA.

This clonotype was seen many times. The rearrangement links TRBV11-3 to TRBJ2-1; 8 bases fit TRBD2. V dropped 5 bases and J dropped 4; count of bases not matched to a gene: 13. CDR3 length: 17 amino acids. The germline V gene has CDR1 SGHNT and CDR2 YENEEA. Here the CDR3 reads CASSPRVGREGYNEQFF. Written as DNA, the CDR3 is TGTGCCAGCAGCCCTCGAGTGGGTCGGGAGGGATACAATGAGCAGTTCTTC.

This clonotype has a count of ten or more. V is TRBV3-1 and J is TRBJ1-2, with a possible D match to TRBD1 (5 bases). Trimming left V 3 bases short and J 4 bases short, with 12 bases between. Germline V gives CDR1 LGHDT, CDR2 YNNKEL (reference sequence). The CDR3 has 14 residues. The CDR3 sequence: CASSQGRAAYGYTF. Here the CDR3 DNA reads TGTGCCAGCAGCCAGGGCAGGGCGGCCTATGGCTACACCTTC.

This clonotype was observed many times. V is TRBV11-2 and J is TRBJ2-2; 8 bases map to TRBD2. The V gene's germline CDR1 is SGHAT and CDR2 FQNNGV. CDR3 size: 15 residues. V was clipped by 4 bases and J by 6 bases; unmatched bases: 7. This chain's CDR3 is CASSSSGGGAGELFF. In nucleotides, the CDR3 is TGTGCCAGCAGCTCGTCGGGGGGGGGCGCCGGGGAGCTGTTTTTT.

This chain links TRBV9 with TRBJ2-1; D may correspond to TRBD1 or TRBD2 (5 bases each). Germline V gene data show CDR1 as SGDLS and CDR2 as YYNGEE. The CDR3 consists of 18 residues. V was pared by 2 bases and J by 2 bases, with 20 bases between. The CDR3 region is CASSVYYKGSGAYNEQFF. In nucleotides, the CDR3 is TGTGCCAGCAGCGTGTACTATAAGGGGAGCGGAGCCTACAATGAGCAGTTCTTC. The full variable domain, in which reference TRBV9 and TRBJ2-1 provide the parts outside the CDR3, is DSGVTQTPKHLITATGQRVTLRCSPRSGDLSVYWYQQSLDQGLQFLIQYYNGEERAKGNILERFSAQQFPDLHSELNLSSLELGDSALYFCASSVYYKGSGAYNEQFFGPGTRLTVL.

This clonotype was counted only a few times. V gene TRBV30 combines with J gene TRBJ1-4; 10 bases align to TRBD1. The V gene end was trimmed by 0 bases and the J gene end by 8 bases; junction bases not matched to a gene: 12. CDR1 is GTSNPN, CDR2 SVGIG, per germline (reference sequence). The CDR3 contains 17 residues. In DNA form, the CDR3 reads TGTGCCTGGAGTGTAATGGGACAGGGGACCGGAGGCGAAAAACTGTTTTTT. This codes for CAWSVMGQGTGGEKLFF.

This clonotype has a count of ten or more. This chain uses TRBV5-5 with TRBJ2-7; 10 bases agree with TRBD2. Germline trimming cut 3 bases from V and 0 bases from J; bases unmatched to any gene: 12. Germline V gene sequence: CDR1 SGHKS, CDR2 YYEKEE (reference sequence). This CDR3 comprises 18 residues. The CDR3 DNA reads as TGTGCCAGCAGCTCCCGGACTAGCGGACCCCCCCGCTCCTACGAGCAGTACTTC. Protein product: CASSSRTSGPPRSYEQYF.

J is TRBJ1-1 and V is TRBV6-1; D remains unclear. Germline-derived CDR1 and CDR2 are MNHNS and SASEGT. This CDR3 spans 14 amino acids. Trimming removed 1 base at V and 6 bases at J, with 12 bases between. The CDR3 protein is CASSEGRYNAEAFF. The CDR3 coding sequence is TGTGCCAGCAGTGAAGGGAGATATAACGCTGAAGCTTTCTTT.

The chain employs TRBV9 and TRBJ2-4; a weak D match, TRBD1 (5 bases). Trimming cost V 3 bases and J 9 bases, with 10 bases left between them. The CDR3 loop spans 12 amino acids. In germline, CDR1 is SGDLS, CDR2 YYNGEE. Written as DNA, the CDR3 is TGTGCCAGCAGCGGAACAGGTAGCATTCAGTACTTC. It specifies CASSGTGSIQYF. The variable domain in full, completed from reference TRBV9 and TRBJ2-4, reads DSGVTQTPKHLITATGQRVTLRCSPRSGDLSVYWYQQSLDQGLQFLIQYYNGEERAKGNILERFSAQQFPDLHSELNLSSLELGDSALYFCASSGTGSIQYFGAGTRLSVL.

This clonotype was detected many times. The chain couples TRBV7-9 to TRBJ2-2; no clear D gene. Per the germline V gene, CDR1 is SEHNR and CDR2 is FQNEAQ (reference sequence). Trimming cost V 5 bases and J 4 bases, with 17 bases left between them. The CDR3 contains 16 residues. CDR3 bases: TGTGCCAGCAGCCCCGAGGTGGCGGAACTCACCGGGGAGCTGTTTTTT. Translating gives CASSPEVAELTGELFF.